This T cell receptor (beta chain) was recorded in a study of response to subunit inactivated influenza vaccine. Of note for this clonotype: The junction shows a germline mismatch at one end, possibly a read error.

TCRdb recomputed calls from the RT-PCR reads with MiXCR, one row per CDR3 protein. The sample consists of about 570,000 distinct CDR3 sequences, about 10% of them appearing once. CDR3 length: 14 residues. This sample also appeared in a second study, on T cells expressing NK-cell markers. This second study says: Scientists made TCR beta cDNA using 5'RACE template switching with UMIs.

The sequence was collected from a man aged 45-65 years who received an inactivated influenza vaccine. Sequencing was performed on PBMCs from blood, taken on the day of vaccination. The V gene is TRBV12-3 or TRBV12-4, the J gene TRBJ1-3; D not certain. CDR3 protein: CASRPGSSGNTMYF. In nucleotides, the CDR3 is TGTGCCAGCCGCCCCGGGAGCTCTGGAAACACCATGTATTTT.